These T cell receptor beta chains were read from a single sample in a study of blood T cell repertoires in COVID-19. Repertoires were generated with immunoSEQ multiplex PCR, while TCRdb's copy carries only in-frame clones and drops some. This table holds 400,000 or so clones, over 75% found once. Sequencing used PBMCs or T cells enriched from blood (not recorded which). These receptors were taken from a man aged 40-49 years in a cohort exposed to, infected with or recovered from COVID-19 (not recorded which). CDR3s leave out the opening cysteine and the closing phenylalanine or tryptophan. D genes are given only for firm matches.

TRBJ1-2	TRBD1	TRBV18	ASSPTGVPNYGYT
TRBJ2-1	.	TRBV5-1	ASSLGRELYNEQF
TRBJ1-3	.	TRBV7-9	ASSTTLSGNTIY
TRBJ2-2	.	TRBV5-1	ASSLRQSNTGELF
TRBJ1-1	.	TRBV4-1	ASSHRGMNTEAF
TRBJ2-7	TRBD2	TRBV30	AWSVGTSRLREQY
TRBJ2-7	TRBD1	TRBV6-5	ATRDRLGSYEQY
TRBJ1-4	.	TRBV7-9	ASSGAGWEKLF
TRBJ2-7	.	TRBV29-1	SVPQGSDYEQY
TRBJ2-5	TRBD2	TRBV6-5	ASSFQAGAGKETQY
TRBJ2-5	.	TRBV4-1	ASSHPHRQETQY
TRBJ1-3	.	TRBV2	ASSGQSSGNTIY
TRBJ1-5	TRBD1	TRBV5-1	ASRAGGTGDQPQH
TRBJ1-6	.	TRBV25-1	ASSETGSYNSPLH
TRBJ1-2	.	TRBV27	ASSGQTYRGGYT
TRBJ1-1	.	TRBV2	ASSPQGTNTEAF
TRBJ1-1	TRBD1	TRBV27	ASRSGTGNGYTEAF
TRBJ1-1	.	TRBV6-5	AMADTEAF
TRBJ1-5	TRBD1	TRBV18	ASSPLLGQGASNQPQH
TRBJ1-2	TRBD1	TRBV7-2	ASSRDRDDYGYT
TRBJ1-1	.	TRBV7-2	ASSLHGTQNTEAF
TRBJ1-1	.	TRBV2	ASSQGNTEAF
TRBJ2-2	.	TRBV29-1	SVELGSRTTGELF
TRBJ1-4	.	TRBV15	ATSIRQAPGGLF